Listed here are 10 T cell receptor beta chains from one sample, sequenced in a study of T cells in localized non-small cell lung cancer. Only in-frame clones appear in the TCRdb table, and some are missing; sequencing was by immunoSEQ multiplex PCR. The profile shows tens of thousands of clones, around 90% of them singletons. This specimen was peripheral blood, taken before any cancer treatment. The receptors were gathered from a male donor aged 60 or over with stage I squamous cell lung carcinoma.

This clone was seen a few times. The rearrangement uses TRBV7-2 and TRBJ1-5; tentatively, D is TRBD1 (5 bases). Trimming cost V 2 bases and J 9 bases, with 8 bases left between them. The CDR3 spans 12 residues. Germline V lookup: CDR1 SGHTA, CDR2 FQGNSA. Here the CDR3 DNA reads TGTGCCAGCAGCTTAAGCCAGGGGCCCCAGCATTTT. This translates into CASSLSQGPQHF.

The chain links TRBV9 to TRBJ2-5; 13 nucleotides line up with TRBD2. With 0 bases clipped from V and 0 bases from J, the junction kept 11 bases outside the gene matches. The CDR3 runs 20 residues. CDR1 and CDR2 from the germline V gene are SGDLS and YYNGEE. CDR3 region: CASSVASGLAGAKYQETQYF. The CDR3 DNA reads as TGTGCCAGCAGCGTAGCTTCCGGACTAGCGGGGGCCAAGTACCAAGAGACCCAGTACTTC. The variable domain in full, completed from reference TRBV9 and TRBJ2-5, reads DSGVTQTPKHLITATGQRVTLRCSPRSGDLSVYWYQQSLDQGLQFLIQYYNGEERAKGNILERFSAQQFPDLHSELNLSSLELGDSALYFCASSVASGLAGAKYQETQYFGPGTRLLVL.

The rearrangement links TRBV9 to TRBJ2-1; 15 bases fit TRBD2. V lost 3 bases to trimming and J lost 1 base; unmatched junction nucleotides: 17. The CDR3 length is 22 residues. Germline CDR1 and CDR2: SGDLS and YYNGEE. The CDR3 is CASSAISRTSGGALRSYNEQFF. CDR3 sequence (DNA): TGTGCCAGCAGCGCTATTTCTAGGACTAGCGGGGGGGCCTTGAGGTCCTACAATGAGCAGTTCTTC.

The chain recombines TRBV21-1 with TRBJ2-5; the table gives TRBD1 as D, unverified against the DNA. TRBV21-1 is recorded as a pseudogene. There are 16 residues in the CDR3. CDR3 nucleotide sequence: TGTGCCAGCAGCAGACCGGACAGGGGGTACCAAGAGACCCAGTACTTC. Protein: CASSRPDRGYQETQYF.

The V gene is TRBV4-1, the J gene TRBJ1-5; D is unresolved. This CDR3 comprises 15 residues. CDR1 is MGHRA, CDR2 YSYEKL, per germline. The V end lost 4 bases, the J end lost 0 bases, and 10 bases lay between the germline ends. In DNA, the CDR3 is TGCGCCAGCAGCCTACTAGGACTTAGCAATCAGCCCCAGCATTTT. This translates into CASSLLGLSNQPQHF.

The chain joins TRBV11-2 to TRBJ2-7; possibly TRBD1 for D (6 bases). V was pared by 1 base and J by 1 base, with 11 bases between. Germline V gives CDR1 SGHAT, CDR2 FQNNGV. The CDR3 spans 15 residues. The CDR3: CASSLGPDSSYEQYF. CDR3 coding DNA: TGTGCCAGCAGCTTAGGTCCGGACAGTTCCTACGAGCAGTACTTC. Full variable domain (remainder filled in from reference TRBV11-2 and TRBJ2-7): EAGVAQSPRYKIIEKRQSVAFWCNPISGHATLYWYQQILGQGPKLLIQFQNNGVVDDSQLPKDRFSAERLKGVDSTLKIQPAKLEDSAVYLCASSLGPDSSYEQYFGPGTRLTVT.

The rearrangement uses TRBV6-4 and TRBJ2-7; no clear D. This CDR3 has 14 amino acids. The V end was cut by 3 bases, the J end by 0 bases, with 9 bases between. The V gene's germline CDR1 is MRHNA and CDR2 SNTAGT. In nucleotides, the CDR3 is TGTGCCAGCAGTGAGTCAAGGAGCTCCTACGAGCAGTACTTC. Its protein is CASSESRSSYEQYF.

CDR3: CASSARGVTYNEQFF. The CDR3 DNA follows: TGTGCCAGCAGTGCTCGCGGGGTCACCTACAATGAGCAGTTCTTC. The chain combines TRBV27 with TRBJ2-1; weak D call: TRBD2 (6 bases). From germline, CDR1 is MNHEY and CDR2 SMNVEV (reference sequence). V shed 5 bases and J shed 2 bases, with 13 bases lying between them. The CDR3 totals 15 residues.

This rearrangement joins TRBV5-1 to TRBJ1-1; D unclear. Trimming took off 4 bases at V and 5 bases at J, with 15 bases between the two ends. The V gene's germline CDR1 is SGHRS and CDR2 YFSETQ. The CDR3 is 14 amino acids. The CDR3 is CASSRGEVGTEAFF. CDR3 DNA: TGCGCCAGCAGCCGCGGAGAGGTTGGGACTGAAGCTTTCTTT.

The chain carries TRBV6-6 and TRBJ1-3; the match to TRBD1 covers 10 bases. Germline V gene lookup returns CDR1 MNHNY and CDR2 SVGAGI (reference sequence). Losses at the gene ends were 5 bases for V and 1 base for J; bases not matched to a gene: 5. This CDR3 has 16 amino acids. The CDR3 loop reads CASSPRTGGSGNTIYF. DNA for the CDR3: TGTGCCAGCAGTCCCCGGACAGGGGGATCTGGAAACACCATATATTTT.